One sample yielded the 16 T cell receptor beta chains listed below, sequenced in a study of cytomegalovirus exposure and HLA in healthy donors. Sequenced by immunoSEQ multiplex PCR; TCRdb stores in-frame clones only, minus some. The top ten clones hold about 1% of a sample with approximately 260,000 clones, 80% to 90% of them seen once. The sequenced sample consisted of PBMCs. Source of these receptors: a woman younger than 30 in good health and CMV-seronegative.

The chain is built from TRBV7-2 and TRBJ1-1, with D hard to call. Germline V gene lookup returns CDR1 SGHTA and CDR2 FQGNSA. CDR3 size: 13 residues. Trimming shortened V by 5 bases and J by 3 bases, and 10 bases separated the two germline ends. The CDR3 protein is CASSLQRDTEAFF. CDR3 bases: TGTGCCAGCAGCCTCCAGCGGGACACTGAAGCTTTCTTT.

The V call is TRBV27, the J call TRBJ2-5, with 9 bases identical to TRBD2. Germline V CDR1 and CDR2: MNHEY, SMNVEV (reference sequence). The trim removed 6 bases at V and 1 base at J, leaving 9 bases unmatched. The CDR3 has 16 residues. The DNA for the CDR3 is TGTGCCAGCAGGTGGAGGGCGGGAGGGATCCAAGAGACCCAGTACTTC. Encoded protein: CASRWRAGGIQETQYF.

CDR3 coding DNA: TGTGCCAGCAGTTTCCTTGGGACTAGCGGGAGAGGGAATGAGCAGTTCTTC. Its protein product is CASSFLGTSGRGNEQFF. The chain joins TRBV27 to TRBJ2-1; 14 bases are shared with TRBD2. This CDR3 contains 17 residues. CDR1 and CDR2 (germline): MNHEY, SMNVEV (reference sequence). The V and J ends lost 3 bases and 7 bases, in that order; junction bases with no gene match: 8.

This clone was seen just once. This CDR3 reads CASSYVPGATNEKLFF. The CDR3 region has the DNA TGTGCCAGCAGCTACGTCCCAGGTGCAACTAATGAAAAACTGTTTTTT. The chain joins TRBV5-6 to TRBJ1-4; D ambiguous. The length of the CDR3 is 16 residues. Trimming shortened V by 3 bases and J by 0 bases, and 12 bases separated the two germline ends. Looked up from germline, CDR1 is SGHDT and CDR2 is YYEEEE.

This sequence joins TRBV11-2 and TRBJ1-2, with D possibly matching TRBD1 (5 bases). V lost 5 bases, J lost 5 bases, and 12 bases lay in between. CDR1 is SGHAT, CDR2 FQNNGV, per germline. The CDR3 spans 13 residues. This CDR3 is CASSVLTDYGYTF. DNA of the CDR3: TGTGCCAGCAGCGTCTTGACAGATTATGGCTACACCTTC.

This rearrangement joins TRBV19 to TRBJ2-2; a possible D gene is TRBD1 (5 bases). Germline CDR1 reads LNHDA; CDR2 reads SQIVND (reference sequence). There are 15 residues in the CDR3. Trimming took 1 base from V and 5 from J, leaving 11 bases between them. The CDR3 reads CASSIAGLGTGELFF. For the CDR3, the DNA is TGTGCCAGTAGTATAGCAGGGCTGGGGACCGGGGAGCTGTTTTTT. The complete variable domain, with remaining parts taken from reference TRBV19 and TRBJ2-2, reads DGGITQSPKYLFRKEGQNVTLSCEQNLNHDAMYWYRQDPGQGLRLIYYSQIVNDFQKGDIAEGYSVSREKKESFPLTVTSAQKNPTAFYLCASSIAGLGTGELFFGEGSRLTVL.

This chain links TRBV30 with TRBJ1-5; 8 nucleotides match TRBD1. J lost 0 bases, V lost 3 bases, and 19 bases had no gene match. Germline lookup yields CDR1 GTSNPN and CDR2 SVGIG (reference sequence). CDR3 length: 20 residues. DNA for the CDR3: TGTGCCTGGAGCACCTACATGGTGGCAGGGGGCGTTTATAGCAATCAGCCCCAGCATTTT. It translates to CAWSTYMVAGGVYSNQPQHF.

Concerning this clone itself: The same CDR3 can be traced to other DNA sequences in this sample. The CDR3 bases are TGTGCCAGCAGTGGACTAGCGGGGGGCACAGATACGCAGTATTTT. It specifies CASSGLAGGTDTQYF. The V and J genes are TRBV6-1 and TRBJ2-3; 12 nucleotides line up with TRBD2. Germline V lookup: CDR1 MNHNS, CDR2 SASEGT. The length of the CDR3 is 15 residues. The V segment lost 4 bases and the J segment 1 base; nucleotides outside the gene matches: 0.

The rearrangement links TRBV6-5 to TRBJ2-5; weak D call: TRBD1 (6 bases). With 3 bases removed from V and 4 bases from J, the gap between germline ends came to 12 bases. This CDR3 is built from 14 residues. Per germline, CDR1 MNHEY and CDR2 SVGAGI. The CDR3 sequence: CASSYLTGRETQYF. The CDR3 DNA is TGTGCCAGCAGTTATTTGACAGGTCGAGAGACCCAGTACTTC.

The chain carries TRBV5-8 and TRBJ1-2, with TRBD1 identical over 12 bases. Germline CDR1 SGHTS, CDR2 YDEGEE. Trimming cost V 5 bases and J 4 bases; bases outside gene matches: 9. The CDR3 is made up of 16 amino acids. The CDR3 reads CASSLKGTGGVYGYTF. DNA of the CDR3: TGTGCCAGCAGTCTCAAGGGGACAGGGGGCGTCTATGGCTACACCTTC.

This chain connects TRBV7-2 to TRBJ1-5; 7 bases are a match to TRBD1. CDR3 length: 15 amino acids. J lost 4 bases, V lost 5 bases, and 8 bases had no gene match. CDR1 and CDR2 (germline): SGHTA, FQGNSA. The CDR3 DNA is TGTGCCAGCAGCCTAGTACAGGGGCCAAATCAGCCCCAGCATTTT. Amino acids: CASSLVQGPNQPQHF.

The gene calls are TRBV27 and TRBJ2-1; possibly TRBD2 for D (5 bases). The V gene's germline CDR1 is MNHEY and CDR2 SMNVEV (reference sequence). The CDR3 loop spans 14 amino acids. V lost 5 bases and J 8 bases, leaving 16 bases between the germline ends. Here the CDR3 DNA reads TGTGCCAGCAGTGGACGGACTGGCCCCCATGAGCAGTTCTTC. The encoded protein is CASSGRTGPHEQFF.

The chain joins TRBV4-2 to TRBJ2-2; 7 bases align to TRBD2. V lost 3 bases to trimming and J lost 5 bases; unmatched junction nucleotides: 6. There are 15 residues in the CDR3. Germline-derived CDR1 and CDR2 are LGHNA and YNFKEQ. The CDR3 nucleotides read TGTGCCAGCAGCCAGGATGTTAGCGGGACCGGGGAGCTGTTTTTT. Protein: CASSQDVSGTGELFF.

The chain uses TRBV27 and TRBJ2-5; perhaps TRBD1 as D (5 bases). The CDR3 sequence is 15 residues long. Germline CDR1 and CDR2: MNHEY and SMNVEV (reference sequence). V was trimmed by 5 bases and J by 0 bases, leaving 13 bases between them. The CDR3 coding sequence is TGTGCCAGCAGTAACTCGAGACAGCACCAAGAGACCCAGTACTTC. It translates to CASSNSRQHQETQYF.

This chain uses TRBV28 with TRBJ2-7; the match to TRBD1 covers 9 bases. The V gene end was trimmed by 5 bases and the J gene end by 6 bases; junction bases not matched to a gene: 5. Looked up from germline, CDR1 is MDHEN and CDR2 is SYDVKM. The CDR3 sequence is 13 residues long. CDR3 loop: CASSGTGPSEQYF. The CDR3 region has the DNA TGTGCCAGCAGTGGGACAGGGCCTAGCGAGCAGTACTTC.

V usage is TRBV27 and J usage is TRBJ2-1; 8 bases fit TRBD2. This CDR3 has 13 residues. Germline-derived CDR1 and CDR2 are MNHEY and SMNVEV (reference sequence). The V and J ends lost 6 bases and 9 bases, in that order; junction bases with no gene match: 7. This CDR3 is CASSMGLGGEQFF. Here the CDR3 DNA reads TGTGCCAGCAGCATGGGACTAGGGGGTGAGCAGTTCTTC.